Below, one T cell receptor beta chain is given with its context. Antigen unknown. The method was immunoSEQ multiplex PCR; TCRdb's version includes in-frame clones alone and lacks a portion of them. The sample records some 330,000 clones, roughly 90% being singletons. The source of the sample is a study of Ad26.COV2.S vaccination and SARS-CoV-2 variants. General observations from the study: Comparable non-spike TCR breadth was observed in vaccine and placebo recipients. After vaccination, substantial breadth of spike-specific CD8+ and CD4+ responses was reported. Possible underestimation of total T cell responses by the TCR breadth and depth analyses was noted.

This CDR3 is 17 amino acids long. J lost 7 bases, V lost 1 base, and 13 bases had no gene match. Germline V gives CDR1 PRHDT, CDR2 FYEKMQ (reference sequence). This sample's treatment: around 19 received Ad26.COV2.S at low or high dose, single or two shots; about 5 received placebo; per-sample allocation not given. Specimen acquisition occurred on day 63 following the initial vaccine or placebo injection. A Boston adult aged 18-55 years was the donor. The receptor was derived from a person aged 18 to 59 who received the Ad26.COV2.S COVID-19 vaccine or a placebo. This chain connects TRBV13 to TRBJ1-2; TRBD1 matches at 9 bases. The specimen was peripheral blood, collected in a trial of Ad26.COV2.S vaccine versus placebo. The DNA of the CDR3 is TGTGCCAGCAGCTTAGTACCCTTGAGGGACAGGGTGAGTGGCTACACCTTC. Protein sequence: CASSLVPLRDRVSGYTF.